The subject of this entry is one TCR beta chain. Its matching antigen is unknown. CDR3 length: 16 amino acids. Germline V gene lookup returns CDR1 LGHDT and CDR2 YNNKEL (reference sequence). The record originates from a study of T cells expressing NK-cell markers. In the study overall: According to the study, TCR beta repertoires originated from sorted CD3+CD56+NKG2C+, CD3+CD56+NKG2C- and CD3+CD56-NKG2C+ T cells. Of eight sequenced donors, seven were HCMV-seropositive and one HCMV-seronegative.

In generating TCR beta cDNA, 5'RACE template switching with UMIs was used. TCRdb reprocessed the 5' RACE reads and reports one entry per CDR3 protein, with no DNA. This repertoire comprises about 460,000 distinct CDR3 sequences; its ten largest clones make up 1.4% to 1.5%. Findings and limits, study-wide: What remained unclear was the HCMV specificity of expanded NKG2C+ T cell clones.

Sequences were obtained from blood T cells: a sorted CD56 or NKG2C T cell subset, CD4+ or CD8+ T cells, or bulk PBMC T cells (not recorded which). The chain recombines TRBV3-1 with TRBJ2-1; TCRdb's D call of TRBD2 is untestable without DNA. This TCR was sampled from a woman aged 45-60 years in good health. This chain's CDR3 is CASSHQLAGGPSGQFF.